Listed below are T cell receptor beta chains from one sample, sequenced in a study of blood T cell repertoires in COVID-19. Profiled with immunoSEQ multiplex PCR; TCRdb holds only in-frame clones, not every one. The table includes some 220,000 clones, 75% to 85% detected once. The sequencing input was peripheral blood. Receptor source: a human donor in a cohort sampled during active COVID-19. The CDR3 runs from the conserved cysteine through the conserved F or W. D genes are given only for firm matches. Not every row has a clone size; where given, it reads once, few, many or a size class.

d_call	v_call	j_call	clone_size	cdr3_nt	cdr3_aa
NA	TRBV18	TRBJ1-4	NA	TGTGCCAGCTCACCCGCACACGGGGGGGAAAAACTGTTTTTT	CASSPAHGGEKLFF
NA	TRBV19	TRBJ1-4	once	TGTGCCAGTAGTATGCGGGGCCTCGTCCTTAATGAAAAACTGTTTTTT	CASSMRGLVLNEKLFF
TRBD1	TRBV10-3	TRBJ1-2	NA	TGTGCCATCAGCAAGGGGGCAACAAGGCATGGCTACACCTTC	CAISKGATRHGYTF
NA	TRBV14	TRBJ2-1	NA	TGTGCCAGCAGCCAAGAAAGAAAGCGGATTGTTCCCTACAATGAGCAGTTCTTC	CASSQERKRIVPYNEQFF
NA	TRBV12-3/TRBV12-4	TRBJ2-1	NA	TGTGCCAGCAGTTTGATACTAGCACACGAGCAGTTCTTC	CASSLILAHEQFF
NA	TRBV7-2	TRBJ2-1	few	TGTGCCAGCAGCAGAGGGGACTGGCGATACAATGAGCAGTTCTTC	CASSRGDWRYNEQFF
NA	TRBV28	TRBJ1-3	NA	TGTGCCAGCAGCCTCTGGGGGCTCGCTGGAAACACCATATATTTT	CASSLWGLAGNTIYF
TRBD1	TRBV28	TRBJ2-2	NA	TGTGCCAGCAGGGACAGGGAGAACACCGGGGAGCTGTTTTTT	CASRDRENTGELFF
NA	TRBV3-1/TRBV3-2	TRBJ1-1	NA	TGTGCCAGCAGCCGACAGATCTCGAACACTGAAGCTTTCTTT	CASSRQISNTEAFF
TRBD1	TRBV5-6	TRBJ1-2	NA	TGTGCCAGCATCTTAGGGACAGGGTTATTCTACACCTTC	CASILGTGLFYTF
TRBD1	TRBV28	TRBJ1-6	NA	TGTGCCAGCAGTTTAACCCCCGAAGAGGGACAGGGGGTTCCCCTCCACTTT	CASSLTPEEGQGVPLHF
TRBD2	TRBV7-8	TRBJ2-3	NA	TGTGCCAGCAGGAATTCGGGACTAGCGTCAGATACGCAGTATTTT	CASRNSGLASDTQYF
NA	TRBV7-2	TRBJ2-2	once	TGTGCCAGCAGCTTAGAGGGCAGGGGACGGCACGGGGAGCTGTTTTTT	CASSLEGRGRHGELFF
NA	TRBV9	TRBJ1-2	NA	TGTGCCAGCAGCCCCCAGGACTTTCTCACCAACTATGGCTACACCTTC	CASSPQDFLTNYGYTF
TRBD1	TRBV6-4	TRBJ1-2	NA	TGTGCCAGCAGTCTTAACAGGGGCGAAGGCTACACCTTC	CASSLNRGEGYTF
NA	TRBV2	TRBJ2-7	NA	TGTGCCAGCGGCGGACAGGGAGGGGTCGAGCAGTACTTC	CASGGQGGVEQYF
TRBD2	TRBV5-4	TRBJ2-5	NA	TGTGCCAGCAGGTCGGGACTAGCGGGGGTAGAGACCCAGTACTTC	CASRSGLAGVETQYF
TRBD2	TRBV5-4	TRBJ2-3	NA	TGTGCCAGCAGCTTTAGCGGGAGGGCTGCAGATACGCAGTATTTT	CASSFSGRAADTQYF
TRBD1	TRBV9	TRBJ2-7	NA	TGTGCCAGCAGCCCACCGGGACAGCTCTACGAGCAGTACTTC	CASSPPGQLYEQYF
NA	TRBV7-8	TRBJ1-6	many	TGTGCCAGCAGCGTCCACGGAGATTTGATTACTTCACCCCTCCACTTT	CASSVHGDLITSPLHF
TRBD2	TRBV12-3/TRBV12-4	TRBJ2-7	NA	TGTGCCAGCACCCCGGGGGGATACGAGCAGTACTTC	CASTPGGYEQYF
TRBD2	TRBV5-1	TRBJ2-1	NA	TGCGCCAGCAGCTTCCGGACTAGCGGCTACAATGAGCAGTTCTTC	CASSFRTSGYNEQFF
TRBD1	TRBV7-9	TRBJ1-4	NA	TGTGCCAGCAGCAGGGGACAGGTCTTGGGTGAAAAACTGTTTTTT	CASSRGQVLGEKLFF
NA	TRBV4-3	TRBJ2-5	NA	TGCGCCAGCAGCCAAGTTGCAGGCCCGCCCCAGTACTTC	CASSQVAGPPQYF
NA	TRBV5-1	TRBJ2-7	NA	TGCGCCAGCAGCTTGGCGGGAGTGAACGAGCAGTACTTC	CASSLAGVNEQYF
NA	TRBV12-3/TRBV12-4	TRBJ2-3	NA	TGTGCCAGCAGCCTATCCCCAGATACGCAGTATTTT	CASSLSPDTQYF
TRBD2	TRBV2	TRBJ2-7	medium-sized	TGTGCCAGCAGTGAAAGCGGGAACCCCTACGAGCAGTACTTC	CASSESGNPYEQYF